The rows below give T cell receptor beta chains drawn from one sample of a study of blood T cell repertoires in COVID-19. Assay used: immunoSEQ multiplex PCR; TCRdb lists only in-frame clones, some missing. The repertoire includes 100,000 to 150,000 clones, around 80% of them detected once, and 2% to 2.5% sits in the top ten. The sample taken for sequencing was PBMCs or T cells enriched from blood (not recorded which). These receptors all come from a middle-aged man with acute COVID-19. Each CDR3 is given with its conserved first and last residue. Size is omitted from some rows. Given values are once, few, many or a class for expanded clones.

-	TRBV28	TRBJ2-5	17	CASSFGISSGEGETQYF
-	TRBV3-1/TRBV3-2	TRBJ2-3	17	CASSPILGGRLTDTQYF
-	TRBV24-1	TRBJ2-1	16	CATSDWEGGSGNEQFF
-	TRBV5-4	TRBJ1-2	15	CASSWGGQGDYGYTF
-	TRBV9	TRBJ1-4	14	CASSVSGSLEKLFF
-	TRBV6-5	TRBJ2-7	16	CASSYLTSLSIGEQYF
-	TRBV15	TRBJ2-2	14	CATRDRGDTGELFF
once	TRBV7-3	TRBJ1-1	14	CASSPSGSFTEAFF
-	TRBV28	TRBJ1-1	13	CASRLSGIPEAFF
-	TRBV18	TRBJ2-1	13	CASRTSNDNEQFF
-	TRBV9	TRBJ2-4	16	CASSRLVEYSKNIQYF
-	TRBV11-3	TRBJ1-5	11	CASSLIGPQHF
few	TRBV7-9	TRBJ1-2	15	CASSLHRENNYGYTF
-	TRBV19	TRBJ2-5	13	CASSIADQETQYF
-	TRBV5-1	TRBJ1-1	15	CASSWDRGVYTEAFF
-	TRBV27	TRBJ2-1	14	CASSRPGSYNEQFF
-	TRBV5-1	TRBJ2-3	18	CASSLGQSPGASTDTQYF
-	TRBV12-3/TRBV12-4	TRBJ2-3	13	CASSRGFTDTQYF
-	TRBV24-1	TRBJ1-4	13	CATQDRGTEKLFF
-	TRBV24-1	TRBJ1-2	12	CATSDYSYGYTF
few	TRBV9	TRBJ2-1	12	CASSGQGNEQFF
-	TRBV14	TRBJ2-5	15	CASSQDSTFRETQYF
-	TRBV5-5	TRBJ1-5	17	CASSGGTGSYSNQPQHF
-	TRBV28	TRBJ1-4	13	CASFDRANEKLFF
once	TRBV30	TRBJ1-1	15	CAWSYLDRKNTEAFF
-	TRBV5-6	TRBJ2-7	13	CASSYGASYEQYF
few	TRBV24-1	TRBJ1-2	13	CATSDFEDSGYTF
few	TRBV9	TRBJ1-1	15	CASSVEVTGGFEAFF
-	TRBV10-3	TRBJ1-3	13	CAIEEAGGNTIYF
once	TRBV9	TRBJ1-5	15	CASSVGEGGNQPQHF
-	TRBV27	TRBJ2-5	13	CASRLAGAETQYF
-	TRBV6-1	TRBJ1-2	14	CASSDKAGNFGYTF
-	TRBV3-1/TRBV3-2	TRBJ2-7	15	CASSQGPSGSYEQYF